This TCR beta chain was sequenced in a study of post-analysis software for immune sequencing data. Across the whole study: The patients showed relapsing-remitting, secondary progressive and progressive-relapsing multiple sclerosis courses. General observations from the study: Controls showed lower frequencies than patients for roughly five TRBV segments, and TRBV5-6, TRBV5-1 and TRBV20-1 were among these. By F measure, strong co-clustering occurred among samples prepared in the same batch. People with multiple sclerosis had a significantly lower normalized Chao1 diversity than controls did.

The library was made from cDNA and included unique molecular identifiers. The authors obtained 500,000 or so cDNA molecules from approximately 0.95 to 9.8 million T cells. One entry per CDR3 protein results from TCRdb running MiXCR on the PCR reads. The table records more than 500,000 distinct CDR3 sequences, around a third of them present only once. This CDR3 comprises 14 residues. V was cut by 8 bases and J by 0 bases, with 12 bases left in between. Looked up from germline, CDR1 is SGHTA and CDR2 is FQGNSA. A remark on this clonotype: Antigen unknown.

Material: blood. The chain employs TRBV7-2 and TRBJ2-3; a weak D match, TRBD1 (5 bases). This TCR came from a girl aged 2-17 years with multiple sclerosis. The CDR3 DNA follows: TGTGCCAGCGCCTGGACACCAAGCACAGATACGCAGTATTTT. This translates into CASAWTPSTDTQYF.